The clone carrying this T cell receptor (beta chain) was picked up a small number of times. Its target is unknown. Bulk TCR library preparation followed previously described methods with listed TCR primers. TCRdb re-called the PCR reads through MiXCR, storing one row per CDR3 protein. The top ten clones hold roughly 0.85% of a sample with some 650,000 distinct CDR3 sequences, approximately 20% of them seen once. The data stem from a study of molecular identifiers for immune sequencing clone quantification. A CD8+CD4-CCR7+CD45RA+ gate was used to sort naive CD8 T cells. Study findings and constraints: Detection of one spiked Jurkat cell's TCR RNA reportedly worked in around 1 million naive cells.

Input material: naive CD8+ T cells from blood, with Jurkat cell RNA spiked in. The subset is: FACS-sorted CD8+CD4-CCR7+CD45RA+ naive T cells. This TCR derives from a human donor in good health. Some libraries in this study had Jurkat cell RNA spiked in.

The CDR3, as DNA: TGTGCCAGCAGTTTATGGCAGTACGAGCAGTACTTC. It encodes CASSLWQYEQYF. V gene TRBV28 combines with J gene TRBJ2-7; D is unclear. Germline lookup yields CDR1 MDHEN and CDR2 SYDVKM. The V end lost 0 bases, the J end lost 4 bases, and 4 bases lay between the germline ends. The CDR3 has 12 residues.